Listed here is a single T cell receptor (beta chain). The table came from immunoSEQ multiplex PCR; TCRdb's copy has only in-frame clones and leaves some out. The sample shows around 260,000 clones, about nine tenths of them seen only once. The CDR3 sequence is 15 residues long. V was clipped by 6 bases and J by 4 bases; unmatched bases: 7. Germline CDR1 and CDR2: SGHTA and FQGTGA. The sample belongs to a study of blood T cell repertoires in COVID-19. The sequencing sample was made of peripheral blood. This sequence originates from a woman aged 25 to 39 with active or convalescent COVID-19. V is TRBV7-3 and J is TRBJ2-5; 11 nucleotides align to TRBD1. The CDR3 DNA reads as TGTGCCAGCAGTCCAGGACAGGGGGCGAGAGAGACCCAGTACTTC. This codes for CASSPGQGARETQYF.